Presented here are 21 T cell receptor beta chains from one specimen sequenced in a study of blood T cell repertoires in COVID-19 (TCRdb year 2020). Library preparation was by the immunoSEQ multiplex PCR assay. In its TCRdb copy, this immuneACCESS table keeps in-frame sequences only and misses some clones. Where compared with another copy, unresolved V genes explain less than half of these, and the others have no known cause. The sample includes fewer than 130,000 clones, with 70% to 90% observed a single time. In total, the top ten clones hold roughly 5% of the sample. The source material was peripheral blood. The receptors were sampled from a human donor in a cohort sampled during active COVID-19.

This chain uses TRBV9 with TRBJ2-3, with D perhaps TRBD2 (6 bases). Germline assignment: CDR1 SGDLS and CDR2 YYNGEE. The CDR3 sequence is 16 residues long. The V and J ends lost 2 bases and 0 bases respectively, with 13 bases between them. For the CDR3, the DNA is TGTGCCAGCAGCGTCGGGGGACCGATCAGCACAGATACGCAGTATTTT. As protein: CASSVGGPISTDTQYF.

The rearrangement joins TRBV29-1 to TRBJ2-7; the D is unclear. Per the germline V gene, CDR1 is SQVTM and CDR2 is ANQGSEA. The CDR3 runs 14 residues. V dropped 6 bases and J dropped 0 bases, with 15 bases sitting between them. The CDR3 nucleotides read TGCAGCGTCGCACACACAGCAACCTCCTACGAGCAGTACTTC. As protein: CSVAHTATSYEQYF.

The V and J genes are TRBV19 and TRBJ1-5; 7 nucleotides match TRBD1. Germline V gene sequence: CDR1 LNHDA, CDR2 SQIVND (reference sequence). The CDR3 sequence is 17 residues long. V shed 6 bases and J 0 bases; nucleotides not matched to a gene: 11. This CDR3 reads CASRIPDRRYSNQPQHF. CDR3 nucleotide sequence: TGTGCCAGTAGGATACCGGACAGGCGGTATAGCAATCAGCCCCAGCATTTT.

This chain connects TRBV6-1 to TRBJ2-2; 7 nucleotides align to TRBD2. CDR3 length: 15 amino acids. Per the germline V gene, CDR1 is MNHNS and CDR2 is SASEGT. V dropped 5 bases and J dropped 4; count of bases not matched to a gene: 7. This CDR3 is CASSPGTTFTGELFF. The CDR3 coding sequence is TGTGCCAGCAGTCCTGGGACTACCTTCACCGGGGAGCTGTTTTTT.

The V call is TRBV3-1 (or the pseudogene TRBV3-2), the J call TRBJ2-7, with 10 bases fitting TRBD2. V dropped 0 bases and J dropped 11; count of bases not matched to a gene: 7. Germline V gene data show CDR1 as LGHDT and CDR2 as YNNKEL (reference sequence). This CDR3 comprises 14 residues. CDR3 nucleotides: TGTGCCAGCAGCCAAGATTTGCCTAGCGGGAGAAAGTACTTC. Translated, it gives CASSQDLPSGRKYF.

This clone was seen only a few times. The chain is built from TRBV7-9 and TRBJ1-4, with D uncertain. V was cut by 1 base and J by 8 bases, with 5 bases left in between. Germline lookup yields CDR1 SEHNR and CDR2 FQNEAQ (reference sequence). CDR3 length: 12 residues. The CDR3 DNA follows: TGTGCCAGCAGCTTAGTTGAGGAAAAACTGTTTTTT. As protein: CASSLVEEKLFF.

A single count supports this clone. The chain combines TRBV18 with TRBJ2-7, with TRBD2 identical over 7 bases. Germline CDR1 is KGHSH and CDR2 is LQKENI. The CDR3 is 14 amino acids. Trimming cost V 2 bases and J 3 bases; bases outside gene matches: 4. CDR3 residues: CASSPGGLYYEQYF. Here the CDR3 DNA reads TGTGCCAGCTCACCAGGGGGACTATACTACGAGCAGTACTTC.

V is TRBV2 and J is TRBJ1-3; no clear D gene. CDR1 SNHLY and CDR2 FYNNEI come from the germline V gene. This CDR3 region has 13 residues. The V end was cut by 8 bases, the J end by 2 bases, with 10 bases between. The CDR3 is CASRAGTGNTIYF. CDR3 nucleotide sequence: TGTGCCAGCCGGGCCGGGACTGGAAACACCATATATTTT.

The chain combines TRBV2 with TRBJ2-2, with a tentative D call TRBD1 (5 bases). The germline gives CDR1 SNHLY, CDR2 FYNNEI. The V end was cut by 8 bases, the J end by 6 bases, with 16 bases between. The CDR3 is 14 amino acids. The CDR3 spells CASENQGFPGELFF. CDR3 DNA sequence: TGTGCCAGCGAAAACCAGGGTTTCCCCGGGGAGCTGTTTTTT.

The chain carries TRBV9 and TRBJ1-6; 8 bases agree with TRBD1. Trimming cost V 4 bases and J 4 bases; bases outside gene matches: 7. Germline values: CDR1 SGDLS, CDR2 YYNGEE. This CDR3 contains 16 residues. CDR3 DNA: TGTGCCAGCAGCCCGGGGACAGGCACGTATAATTCACCCCTCCACTTT. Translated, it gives CASSPGTGTYNSPLHF.

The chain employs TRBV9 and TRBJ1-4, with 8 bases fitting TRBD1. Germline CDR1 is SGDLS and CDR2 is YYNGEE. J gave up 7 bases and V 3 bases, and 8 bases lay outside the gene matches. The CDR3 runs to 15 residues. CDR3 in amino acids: CASSGTPGTGEKLFF. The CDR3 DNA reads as TGTGCCAGCAGCGGAACACCCGGGACAGGTGAAAAACTGTTTTTT.

Here the CDR3 DNA reads TGTGCCAGCAGTTTATCGGGGACAGGGCATGAAAAACTGTTTTTT. It yields the protein CASSLSGTGHEKLFF. This chain uses TRBV27 with TRBJ1-4; 9 bases align to TRBD1. V was pared by 0 bases and J by 6 bases, with 2 bases of the junction left unmatched. Looked up from germline, CDR1 is MNHEY and CDR2 is SMNVEV (reference sequence). The CDR3 consists of 15 residues.

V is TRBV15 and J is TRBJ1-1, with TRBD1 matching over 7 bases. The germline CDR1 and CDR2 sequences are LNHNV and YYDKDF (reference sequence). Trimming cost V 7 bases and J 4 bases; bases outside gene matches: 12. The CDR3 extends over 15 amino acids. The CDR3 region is CATTKQGSVGTEAFF. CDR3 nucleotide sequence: TGTGCCACCACCAAACAGGGGTCCGTTGGCACTGAAGCTTTCTTT.

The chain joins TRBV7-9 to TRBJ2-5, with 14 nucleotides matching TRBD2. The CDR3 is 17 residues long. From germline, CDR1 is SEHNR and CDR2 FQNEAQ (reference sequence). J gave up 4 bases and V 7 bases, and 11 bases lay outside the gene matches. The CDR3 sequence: CASTQAPGTSGGETQYF. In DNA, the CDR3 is TGTGCCAGCACCCAAGCCCCCGGGACTAGCGGGGGAGAGACCCAGTACTTC.

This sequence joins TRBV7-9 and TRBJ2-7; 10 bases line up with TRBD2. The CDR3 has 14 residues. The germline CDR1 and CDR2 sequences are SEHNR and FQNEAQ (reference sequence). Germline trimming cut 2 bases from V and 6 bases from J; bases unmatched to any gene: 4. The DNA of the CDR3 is TGTGCCAGCAGCTTACTAGCGGGAGTAGGCGAGCAGTACTTC. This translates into CASSLLAGVGEQYF.

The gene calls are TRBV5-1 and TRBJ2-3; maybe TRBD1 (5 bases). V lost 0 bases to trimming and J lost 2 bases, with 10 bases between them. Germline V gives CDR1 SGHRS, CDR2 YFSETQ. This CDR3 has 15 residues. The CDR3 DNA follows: TGCGCCAGCAGCTTGGGGGGCAGGGCCACAGATACGCAGTATTTT. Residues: CASSLGGRATDTQYF.

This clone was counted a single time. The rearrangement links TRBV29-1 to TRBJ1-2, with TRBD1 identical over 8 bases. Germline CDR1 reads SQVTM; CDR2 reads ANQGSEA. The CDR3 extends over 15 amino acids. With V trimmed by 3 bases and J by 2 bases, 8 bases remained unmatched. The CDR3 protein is CSVDMLRQGNYGYTF. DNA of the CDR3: TGCAGCGTTGACATGTTGAGACAGGGGAACTATGGCTACACCTTC.

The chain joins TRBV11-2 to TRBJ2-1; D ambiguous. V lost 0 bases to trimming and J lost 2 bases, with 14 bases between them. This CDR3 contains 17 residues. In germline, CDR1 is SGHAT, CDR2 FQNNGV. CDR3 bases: TGTGCCAGCAGCTTAGATTTGCCCGGAGAGGCCTACAATGAGCAGTTCTTC. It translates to CASSLDLPGEAYNEQFF.

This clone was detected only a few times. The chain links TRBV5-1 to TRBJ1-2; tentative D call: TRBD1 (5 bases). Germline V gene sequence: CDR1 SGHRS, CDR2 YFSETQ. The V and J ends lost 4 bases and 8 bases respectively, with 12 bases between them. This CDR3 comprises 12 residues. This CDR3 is CASSKGVEGYTF. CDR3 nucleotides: TGCGCCAGCAGCAAAGGGGTGGAGGGCTACACCTTC.

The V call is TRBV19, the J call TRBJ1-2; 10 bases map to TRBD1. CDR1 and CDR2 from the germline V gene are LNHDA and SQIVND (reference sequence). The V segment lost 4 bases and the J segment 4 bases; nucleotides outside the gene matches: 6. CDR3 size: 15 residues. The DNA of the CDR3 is TGTGCCAGTAGTACACCGGGACAGGGGCTCTATGGCTACACCTTC. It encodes CASSTPGQGLYGYTF.

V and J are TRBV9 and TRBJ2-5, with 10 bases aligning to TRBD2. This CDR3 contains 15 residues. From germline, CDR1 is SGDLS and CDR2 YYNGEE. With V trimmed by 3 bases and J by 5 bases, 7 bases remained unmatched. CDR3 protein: CASSAVAGGSETQYF. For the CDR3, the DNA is TGTGCCAGCAGCGCCGTAGCGGGGGGCAGTGAGACCCAGTACTTC.